One and the same sample provided the 18 T cell receptor beta chains below, sequenced in a study of T cell changes during pregnancy in multiple sclerosis. Some clones are missing from TCRdb's copy, which holds only in-frame ones; the method was immunoSEQ multiplex PCR. Of roughly 41,000 clones in the sample, roughly nine tenths are singletons; the top ten hold 0.55% to 0.7%. Sequences were derived from CD4+ T cells from peripheral blood mononuclear cells, sampled in the first trimester of pregnancy. These receptors all stem from a female donor with multiple sclerosis, enrolled in a pregnancy study.

V usage is TRBV16 and J usage is TRBJ2-7, with 11 bases aligning to TRBD2. Trimming took 1 base from V and 2 from J; bases not matched to a gene: 4. CDR3 length: 16 residues. Per the germline V gene, CDR1 is KGHSY and CDR2 is FQNENV. The CDR3 reads CASSQFGTSGAYEQYF. The CDR3 coding sequence is TGTGCCAGCAGCCAATTTGGGACTAGCGGCGCCTACGAGCAGTACTTC.

The chain employs TRBV7-2 and TRBJ2-3, with D possibly TRBD2 on 6 matching bases. CDR3 length: 15 residues. Trimming left V 6 bases short and J 2 bases short, with 15 bases between. CDR1 is SGHTA, CDR2 FQGNSA, per germline. CDR3 sequence reads: CASSTRGGDTDTQYF. The CDR3, as DNA: TGTGCCAGCAGTACAAGGGGCGGGGACACAGATACGCAGTATTTT.

This chain links TRBV27 with TRBJ2-7; 13 bases are a match to TRBD2. There are 17 residues in the CDR3. Trimming at V came to 4 bases and at J to 4 bases, leaving 10 bases not matched to a gene. Germline V gives CDR1 MNHEY, CDR2 SMNVEV (reference sequence). The CDR3: CASSSRTSGRRFYEQYF. For the CDR3, the DNA is TGTGCCAGCAGTTCCCGGACTAGCGGGAGAAGGTTTTACGAGCAGTACTTC.

V gene TRBV6-5 combines with J gene TRBJ2-7, with D perhaps matching TRBD2 (5 bases). V was cut by 10 bases and J by 3 bases, with 16 bases left in between. The CDR3 has 13 amino acids. Germline assignment: CDR1 MNHEY and CDR2 SVGAGI. In nucleotides, the CDR3 is TGTGCCACCTCGACCCGGGATAGCTACGAGCAGTACTTC. Protein: CATSTRDSYEQYF.

The J gene is TRBJ2-1, the V gene TRBV29-1; TRBD2 is a possible D gene (6 bases). Germline CDR1 SQVTM, CDR2 ANQGSEA. The CDR3 spans 13 residues. For the CDR3, the DNA is TGCACCGTCCGGGGACTCCTCTTTCGTGAGCAGTTCTTC. This gives the protein CTVRGLLFREQFF.

This clone was seen only a few times. This chain uses TRBV28 with TRBJ1-5; no clear D gene. The CDR3 extends over 12 amino acids. Deletions cut 5 bases from V and 6 bases from J, with 8 bases between. Per the germline V gene, CDR1 is MDHEN and CDR2 is SYDVKM. CDR3 residues: CASSPGGQPQHF. The CDR3 coding sequence is TGTGCCAGCAGTCCGGGAGGTCAGCCCCAGCATTTT. Together with reference TRBV28 and TRBJ1-5, the CDR3 gives the full variable domain: DVKVTQSSRYLVKRTGEKVFLECVQDMDHENMFWYRQDPGLGLRLIYFSYDVKMKEKGDIPEGYSVSREKKERFSLILESASTNQTSMYLCASSPGGQPQHFGDGTRLSIL.

The chain joins TRBV10-3 to TRBJ2-7, with D possibly being TRBD2 (6 bases). Germline CDR1 ENHRY, CDR2 SYGVKD. The CDR3 is 12 amino acids. The ends were cut back, 8 bases at V and 4 bases at J, with 12 bases in the middle. As DNA, the CDR3 is TGTGCCATCTCTGGGGGGAGTTACGAGCAGTACTTC. Translated: CAISGGSYEQYF.

This clone appeared once. The J gene is TRBJ1-1, the V gene TRBV28, with D hard to call. CDR1 and CDR2 from the germline V gene are MDHEN and SYDVKM. The CDR3 runs 13 residues. With 7 bases removed from V and 1 base from J, the gap between germline ends came to 10 bases. DNA for the CDR3: TGTGCCAGCACCATAAACAAGAACACTGAAGCTTTCTTT. It yields the protein CASTINKNTEAFF. Full variable domain (rest looked up from reference TRBV28 and TRBJ1-1): DVKVTQSSRYLVKRTGEKVFLECVQDMDHENMFWYRQDPGLGLRLIYFSYDVKMKEKGDIPEGYSVSREKKERFSLILESASTNQTSMYLCASTINKNTEAFFGQGTRLTVV.

The J gene is TRBJ2-1, the V gene TRBV4-2; 9 bases line up with TRBD2. Trimming cost V 1 base and J 3 bases; bases outside gene matches: 4. Germline assignment: CDR1 LGHNA and CDR2 YNFKEQ. This CDR3 comprises 16 residues. DNA for the CDR3: TGTGCCAGCAGCCAAGGGGCGGGGGGGGTCTACAATGAGCAGTTCTTC. Translation: CASSQGAGGVYNEQFF.

There are a few counts of this clone. A read error may account for a junction end that differs from germline. The V and J genes are TRBV7-7 and TRBJ2-5; 9 nucleotides match TRBD1. The germline V gene encodes CDR1 SSHAT and CDR2 FNYEAQ (reference sequence). The CDR3 extends over 15 amino acids. CDR3 protein: CASSLGTGRQETQYF. The CDR3 coding sequence is TGTGCTAGCAGCTTAGGGACAGGGAGGCAAGAGACCCAGTACTTC.

V and J are TRBV7-8 and TRBJ2-5; maybe TRBD1 (6 bases). The CDR3 is 16 amino acids. The germline V gene encodes CDR1 SGHVS and CDR2 FQNEAQ. V shed 4 bases and J shed 1 base, with 16 bases lying between them. CDR3 loop: CASSSPGTRSQETQYF. Here the CDR3 DNA reads TGTGCCAGCAGCTCCCCGGGGACAAGGTCCCAAGAGACCCAGTACTTC.

The chain links TRBV10-3 to TRBJ1-1, with 7 bases matching TRBD1. V dropped 3 bases and J dropped 3; count of bases not matched to a gene: 7. Germline CDR1 is ENHRY and CDR2 is SYGVKD. The CDR3 is 15 residues long. The CDR3 DNA reads as TGTGCCATCAGTGACATGAACAGGGGTGACACTGAAGCTTTCTTT. Translation gives CAISDMNRGDTEAFF.

V usage is TRBV6-5 and J usage is TRBJ2-1, with D perhaps matching TRBD2 (5 bases). There are 11 residues in the CDR3. V dropped 5 bases and J dropped 10 bases, with 9 bases sitting between them. Germline V gene sequence: CDR1 MNHEY, CDR2 SVGAGI. The chain's CDR3 is CASSRREEQFF. The CDR3 region has the DNA TGTGCCAGCAGTCGCCGGGAAGAGCAGTTCTTC.

V gene TRBV5-1 combines with J gene TRBJ2-7, with 14 nucleotides matching TRBD2. With V trimmed by 0 bases and J by 1 base, 6 bases remained unmatched. This CDR3 has 18 amino acids. CDR1 is SGHRS and CDR2 is YFSETQ in the germline V gene. CDR3 region: CASSLAGTSGRVSYEQYF. For the CDR3, the DNA is TGCGCCAGCAGCTTGGCCGGGACTAGCGGGAGAGTATCCTACGAGCAGTACTTC.

The J gene is TRBJ2-7, the V gene TRBV6-5, with D possibly being TRBD2 (6 bases). The V gene lost 0 bases and the J gene lost 12 bases, with 21 bases spanning the gap. Germline CDR1 and CDR2: MNHEY and SVGAGI. The CDR3 consists of 15 residues. The CDR3 region is CASSYSWGTGGLVYF. As DNA, the CDR3 is TGTGCCAGCAGTTACTCGTGGGGGACTGGGGGGTTGGTGTACTTC.

The chain carries TRBV6-5 and TRBJ1-2; the D gene is possibly TRBD1 (6 bases). With 6 bases removed from V and 3 bases from J, the gap between germline ends came to 11 bases. The germline V gene has CDR1 MNHEY and CDR2 SVGAGI. The CDR3 has 13 amino acids. CDR3 nucleotide sequence: TGTGCCAGCAGACCCACAGGGTACTATGGCTACACCTTC. It translates to CASRPTGYYGYTF.

The V gene is TRBV6-5, the J gene TRBJ2-1, with D maybe TRBD2 (6 bases). The V end was cut by 0 bases, the J end by 12 bases, with 12 bases between. CDR3 size: 13 residues. Looked up from germline, CDR1 is MNHEY and CDR2 is SVGAGI. In nucleotides, the CDR3 is TGTGCCAGCAGTTACTCTTCGGAGGGTGGGCAGTTCTTC. Its protein product is CASSYSSEGGQFF.

This sequence joins TRBV7-3 and TRBJ2-7; D might be TRBD2 (6 bases). The germline CDR1 and CDR2 sequences are SGHTA and FQGTGA. V was trimmed by 0 bases and J by 7 bases, leaving 13 bases between them. This CDR3 contains 14 residues. As DNA, the CDR3 is TGTGCCAGCAGCTTAACTGGAGGCGGGGATGAGCAGTACTTC. Protein product: CASSLTGGGDEQYF. The full variable domain, completed using reference TRBV7-3 and TRBJ2-7, is GAGVSQTPSNKVTEKGKYVELRCDPISGHTALYWYRQSLGQGPEFLIYFQGTGAADDSGLPNDRFFAVRPEGSVSTLKIQRTERGDSAVYLCASSLTGGGDEQYFGPGTRLTVT.